Listed below are T cell receptor beta chains from one sample, sequenced in a study of cytomegalovirus exposure and HLA in healthy donors. Assay used: immunoSEQ multiplex PCR; TCRdb lists only in-frame clones, some missing. The sample consists of roughly 130,000 clones, roughly 78% of them appearing once. The sequenced sample was PBMCs. The receptors were sampled from a male donor in good health and CMV-seronegative. CDR3s include the opening cysteine and the closing phenylalanine or tryptophan. Fields, in order: V gene, clone size, D gene, J gene, CDR3 protein, CDR3 DNA. The D gene is left open where the match is weak. Size values are once, few and many counts, or a class for expanded clones, and some rows have none.

V: TRBV11-2; size: NA; D: NA; J: TRBJ1-1; CDR3: CASSLVVGTQRAEAFF; DNA: TGTGCCAGCAGCTTAGTAGTTGGGACACAAAGGGCTGAAGCTTTCTTT
V: TRBV6-5; size: NA; D: NA; J: TRBJ2-5; CDR3: CASSDRRRQETQYF; DNA: TGTGCCAGCAGTGACAGAAGGAGACAAGAGACCCAGTACTTC
V: TRBV27; size: few; D: TRBD1; J: TRBJ2-7; CDR3: CASSPTHLRDRYEQYF; DNA: TGTGCCAGCAGTCCAACCCATCTTCGGGACAGATACGAGCAGTACTTC
V: TRBV28; size: NA; D: TRBD1; J: TRBJ2-1; CDR3: CASSVPRRGNEQFF; DNA: TGTGCCAGCAGTGTACCTCGCAGGGGGAATGAGCAGTTCTTC
V: TRBV7-2; size: NA; D: NA; J: TRBJ1-6; CDR3: CASSLYNSPLHF; DNA: TGTGCCAGCAGCCTTTATAATTCACCCCTCCACTTT
V: TRBV28; size: NA; D: NA; J: TRBJ1-6; CDR3: CASSFRGRSPLHF; DNA: TGTGCCAGCAGTTTCAGGGGCCGATCACCCCTCCACTTT
V: TRBV4-2; size: NA; D: NA; J: TRBJ2-7; CDR3: CASSQPAGDEQYF; DNA: TGTGCCAGCAGCCAACCAGCAGGGGACGAGCAGTACTTC
V: TRBV6-5; size: NA; D: NA; J: TRBJ2-7; CDR3: CASSYSYQSGVFEQYF; DNA: TGTGCCAGCAGTTACTCGTACCAATCCGGAGTTTTCGAGCAGTACTTC
V: TRBV5-1; size: NA; D: TRBD2; J: TRBJ2-7; CDR3: CASSLGTSGYEQYF; DNA: TGCGCCAGCAGCTTGGGAACTAGCGGCTACGAGCAGTACTTC
V: TRBV13; size: NA; D: NA; J: TRBJ1-1; CDR3: CASSPQQGVDINTEAFF; DNA: TGTGCCAGCAGCCCTCAACAGGGTGTTGATATTAACACTGAAGCTTTCTTT
V: TRBV19; size: NA; D: TRBD1; J: TRBJ1-1; CDR3: CASSITGTGAQSEAFF; DNA: TGTGCCAGTAGTATTACCGGGACAGGGGCCCAGTCGGAAGCTTTCTTT
V: TRBV30; size: NA; D: NA; J: TRBJ1-2; CDR3: CAWSIRGSGYTF; DNA: TGTGCCTGGAGCATAAGGGGATCCGGCTACACCTTC
V: TRBV28; size: few; D: TRBD1; J: TRBJ2-7; CDR3: CASSSPPVIQGAF; DNA: TGTGCCAGCAGTTCTCCGCCAGTGATACAGGGGGCCTTC
V: TRBV5-4; size: NA; D: NA; J: TRBJ2-7; CDR3: CASSDLGGRSSYEQYF; DNA: TGTGCCAGCAGCGACCTCGGCGGTCGGAGCTCCTACGAGCAGTACTTC
V: TRBV7-2; size: NA; D: TRBD2; J: TRBJ2-4; CDR3: CASSLVIPSGGFAKNSQYF; DNA: TGTGCCAGCAGCTTAGTTATACCTAGCGGGGGTTTCGCCAAAAACAGTCAGTACTTC
V: TRBV6-1; size: few; D: TRBD2; J: TRBJ2-7; CDR3: CASSHRTSGGYEQYF; DNA: TGTGCCAGCAGTCATCGGACTAGCGGGGGCTACGAGCAGTACTTC
V: TRBV5-1; size: NA; D: TRBD1; J: TRBJ2-7; CDR3: CASSLGAGGDPYEQYF; DNA: TGCGCCAGCAGCTTGGGGGCAGGGGGCGACCCCTACGAGCAGTACTTC
V: TRBV19; size: NA; D: TRBD1; J: TRBJ2-3; CDR3: CASSTGTGRSDTQYF; DNA: TGTGCCAGTAGTACCGGGACAGGGCGGTCAGATACGCAGTATTTT
V: TRBV7-2; size: few; D: NA; J: TRBJ2-6; CDR3: CASIRQSTGANVLTF; DNA: TGTGCCAGCATCCGACAGTCAACTGGGGCCAACGTCCTGACTTTC
V: TRBV5-6; size: NA; D: NA; J: TRBJ2-1; CDR3: CASSPSGSNEQFF; DNA: TGTGCCAGCAGCCCATCGGGGAGCAATGAGCAGTTCTTC
V: TRBV27; size: NA; D: TRBD1; J: TRBJ1-1; CDR3: CASSLGGTGDTEAFF; DNA: TGTGCCAGCAGCTTAGGCGGGACAGGGGACACTGAAGCTTTCTTT
V: TRBV5-1; size: once; D: TRBD1; J: TRBJ2-7; CDR3: CASSRDREVHEQYF; DNA: TGCGCCAGCAGCCGGGACAGGGAGGTCCACGAGCAGTACTTC
V: TRBV4-2; size: few; D: NA; J: TRBJ2-3; CDR3: CASSQDGGGTADTQYF; DNA: TGTGCCAGCAGCCAAGATGGTGGGGGGACGGCAGATACGCAGTATTTT
V: TRBV2; size: NA; D: NA; J: TRBJ1-1; CDR3: CASRQSRNTEAFF; DNA: TGTGCCAGTCGACAGTCAAGGAACACTGAAGCTTTCTTT
V: TRBV11-3; size: NA; D: TRBD1; J: TRBJ2-2; CDR3: CASSRDRGYVGELFF; DNA: TGTGCCAGCAGCCGGGACAGGGGTTACGTCGGGGAGCTGTTTTTT
V: TRBV27; size: NA; D: NA; J: TRBJ2-5; CDR3: CASSFAREETQYF; DNA: TGTGCCAGCAGTTTTGCCAGGGAAGAGACCCAGTACTTC
V: TRBV5-1; size: NA; D: NA; J: TRBJ1-6; CDR3: CASSLGGFPEGDNSPLHF; DNA: TGCGCCAGCAGCCTGGGAGGTTTCCCGGAGGGAGACAATTCACCCCTCCACTTT
V: TRBV29-1; size: NA; D: TRBD1; J: TRBJ1-1; CDR3: CSVLQGTNTEAFF; DNA: TGCAGCGTATTACAGGGGACCAACACTGAAGCTTTCTTT
V: TRBV13; size: once; D: TRBD1; J: TRBJ1-1; CDR3: CASSQQGARTEAFF; DNA: TGTGCCAGCAGCCAACAGGGGGCGCGTACTGAAGCTTTCTTT
V: TRBV7-3; size: NA; D: NA; J: TRBJ1-2; CDR3: CASSPSAGQSDYTF; DNA: TGTGCCAGCAGCCCTTCGGCGGGCCAAAGTGACTACACCTTC
V: TRBV15; size: NA; D: TRBD2; J: TRBJ2-7; CDR3: CATSRDLAVAAYEQYF; DNA: TGTGCCACCAGCAGAGATCTAGCGGTAGCCGCCTACGAGCAGTACTTC
V: TRBV28; size: NA; D: TRBD1; J: TRBJ1-1; CDR3: CASSLGQGWAFF; DNA: TGTGCCAGCAGTCTCGGACAGGGGTGGGCTTTCTTT
V: TRBV18; size: NA; D: NA; J: TRBJ2-1; CDR3: CASSPRDLLEYNEQFF; DNA: TGTGCCAGCTCACCCCGAGATCTTCTCGAATACAATGAGCAGTTCTTC
V: TRBV11-2; size: NA; D: NA; J: TRBJ1-2; CDR3: CASSPGVSRYGYTF; DNA: TGTGCCAGCAGCCCGGGGGTCTCGCGATATGGCTACACCTTC
V: TRBV10-3; size: once; D: TRBD1; J: TRBJ1-2; CDR3: CAISPGTGTGYGYTF; DNA: TGTGCCATCAGCCCAGGGACAGGGACTGGGTATGGCTACACCTTC
V: TRBV27; size: NA; D: TRBD1; J: TRBJ1-2; CDR3: CASSSGQGFYGYTF; DNA: TGTGCCAGCAGTTCGGGACAGGGGTTCTATGGCTACACCTTC
V: TRBV5-6; size: NA; D: NA; J: TRBJ1-1; CDR3: CASSFLSRELMNTEAFF; DNA: TGTGCCAGCAGCTTCTTGAGCCGGGAACTGATGAACACTGAAGCTTTCTTT
V: TRBV27; size: NA; D: TRBD2; J: TRBJ2-7; CDR3: CASSFGTSTYEQYF; DNA: TGTGCCAGCAGTTTTGGGACTAGTACCTACGAGCAGTACTTC
V: TRBV7-2; size: NA; D: NA; J: TRBJ2-7; CDR3: CASSLNSMGSSYEQYF; DNA: TGTGCCAGCAGCTTAAACAGCATGGGCAGCTCCTACGAGCAGTACTTC
V: TRBV19; size: NA; D: NA; J: TRBJ2-1; CDR3: CASSLAGGFNEQFF; DNA: TGTGCCAGTAGTCTGGCAGGGGGGTTCAATGAGCAGTTCTTC
V: TRBV7-6; size: NA; D: TRBD2; J: TRBJ2-3; CDR3: CASSKTSGGVYPTETDTQYF; DNA: TGTGCCAGCAGCAAGACTAGCGGGGGGGTCTACCCCACAGAGACAGATACGCAGTATTTT
V: TRBV7-9; size: NA; D: NA; J: TRBJ1-2; CDR3: CAGTGGEAGYTF; DNA: TGTGCCGGTACGGGGGGAGAAGCTGGCTACACCTTC
V: TRBV30; size: NA; D: TRBD1; J: TRBJ1-2; CDR3: CAWSVLNGDRSNYGYTF; DNA: TGTGCCTGGAGTGTTCTCAACGGGGACAGATCTAACTATGGCTACACCTTC
V: TRBV19; size: NA; D: NA; J: TRBJ2-7; CDR3: CASSIGPGPSYEQYF; DNA: TGTGCCAGTAGTATAGGTCCAGGGCCGTCCTACGAGCAGTACTTC
V: TRBV5-1; size: NA; D: NA; J: TRBJ2-7; CDR3: CASSISGRTYEQYF; DNA: TGCGCCAGCAGCATTAGCGGCCGAACCTACGAGCAGTACTTC
V: TRBV2; size: NA; D: NA; J: TRBJ1-1; CDR3: CASSGVGGTEAFF; DNA: TGTGCCAGCAGTGGTGTGGGGGGTACTGAAGCTTTCTTT
V: TRBV10-1; size: NA; D: NA; J: TRBJ2-2; CDR3: CASSDVLTGEPGELFF; DNA: TGCGCCAGCAGTGATGTTTTAACGGGAGAACCCGGGGAGCTGTTTTTT
V: TRBV11-2; size: NA; D: NA; J: TRBJ2-2; CDR3: CASSPIRTANTGELFF; DNA: TGTGCCAGCAGCCCGATAAGGACAGCGAACACCGGGGAGCTGTTTTTT
V: TRBV19; size: NA; D: NA; J: TRBJ1-1; CDR3: CASSEGMNTEAFF; DNA: TGTGCCAGTAGCGAGGGCATGAACACTGAAGCTTTCTTT
V: TRBV6-1; size: NA; D: NA; J: TRBJ1-1; CDR3: CASSHIPPGEAFF; DNA: TGTGCCAGCAGCCATATCCCGCCGGGAGAAGCTTTCTTT
V: TRBV5-1; size: NA; D: TRBD2; J: TRBJ2-1; CDR3: CASSSGLAPSYNEQFF; DNA: TGCGCCAGCAGCTCGGGACTAGCGCCATCCTACAATGAGCAGTTCTTC
V: TRBV2; size: NA; D: TRBD2; J: TRBJ2-2; CDR3: CASTGIRGRVGELFF; DNA: TGTGCCAGCACTGGGATTCGGGGGAGGGTCGGGGAGCTGTTTTTT
V: TRBV10-1; size: NA; D: NA; J: TRBJ1-5; CDR3: CASSEYQNQPQHF; DNA: TGCGCCAGCAGTGAGTATCAGAATCAGCCCCAGCATTTT
V: TRBV30; size: once; D: NA; J: TRBJ1-6; CDR3: CAWRNTDTSNSPLHF; DNA: TGTGCCTGGAGGAATACTGACACCTCTAATTCACCCCTCCACTTT
V: TRBV19; size: NA; D: TRBD2; J: TRBJ2-2; CDR3: CASIVAGGSGELFF; DNA: TGTGCCAGTATCGTAGCGGGAGGATCCGGGGAGCTGTTTTTT